The following is a TCR beta chain sequence with its context. This sample was taken from a study of OX40 agonist ivuxolimab in advanced cancers. Sequenced by immunoSEQ multiplex PCR; TCRdb stores in-frame clones only, minus some. The repertoire holds about 39,000 clones, with 90% to 95% as singletons. The germline CDR1 and CDR2 sequences are SGHDT and YYEEEE. The CDR3 runs to 13 residues. V dropped 3 bases and J dropped 1 base, with 8 bases sitting between them. The chain couples TRBV5-6 to TRBJ2-7; no firm D call. The sequenced sample was CD4+ or CD8+ T cells sorted from blood, obtained in a trial of the OX40 agonist ivuxolimab. This clonotype originated in an adult with an advanced solid tumor such as melanoma, head and neck, liver or kidney cancer. In DNA, the CDR3 is TGTGCCAGCAGCTATAGTGCGTCCTACGAGCAGTACTTC. Translation gives CASSYSASYEQYF.